Here is one TCR beta chain with its context. The antigen is unknown. This CDR3 is built from 15 residues. The ends were cut back, 4 bases at V and 2 bases at J, with 14 bases in the middle. Germline loops: CDR1 SNHLY, CDR2 FYNNEI. These data are taken from a study of post-analysis software for immune sequencing data. Study information: Recorded subtypes: relapsing-remitting, secondary progressive, progressive-relapsing; some patients unannotated. Study-wide results and caveats: Samples sharing a preparation batch grouped tightly together when assessed by F measure. People with multiple sclerosis had a significantly lower normalized Chao1 diversity than controls did. Relative to controls, patients had several TRBV segments at higher frequency, with TRBV5-6, TRBV5-1 and TRBV20-1 among these.

Unique molecular identifiers were present in the TCR beta cDNA libraries. The source material, about 0.95 to 11 million T cells, gave rise to 500,000 or so cDNA molecules. TCRdb reanalysed the PCR reads using MiXCR and keeps one entry per CDR3 protein. The data hold hundreds of thousands of distinct CDR3 sequences, with 59% observed a single time. The receptor's source is a girl aged 2-10 years with multiple sclerosis. The rearrangement links TRBV2 to TRBJ1-2; D remains ambiguous. The sequencing sample was made of blood. CDR3 region: CASSGLTGVNYGYTF. The CDR3 nucleotides read TGTGCCAGCAGTGGGCTCACGGGAGTAAACTATGGCTACACCTTC.